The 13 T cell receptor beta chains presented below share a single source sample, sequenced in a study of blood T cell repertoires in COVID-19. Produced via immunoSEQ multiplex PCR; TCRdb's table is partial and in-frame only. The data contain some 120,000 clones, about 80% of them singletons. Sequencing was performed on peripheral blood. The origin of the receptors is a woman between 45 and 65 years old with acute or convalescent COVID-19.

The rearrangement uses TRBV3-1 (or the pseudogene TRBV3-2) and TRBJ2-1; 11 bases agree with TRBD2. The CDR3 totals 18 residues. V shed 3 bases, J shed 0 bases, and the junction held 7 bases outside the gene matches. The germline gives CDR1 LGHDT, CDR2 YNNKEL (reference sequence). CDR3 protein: CASSQVSGGGNSYNEQFF. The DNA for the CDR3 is TGTGCCAGCAGCCAGGTTAGCGGGGGGGGAAACTCCTACAATGAGCAGTTCTTC.

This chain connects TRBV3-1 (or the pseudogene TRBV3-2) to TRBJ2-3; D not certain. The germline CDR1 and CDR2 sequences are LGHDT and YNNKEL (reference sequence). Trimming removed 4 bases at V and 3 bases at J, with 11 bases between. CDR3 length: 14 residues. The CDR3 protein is CASSPGYRTDTQYF. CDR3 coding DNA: TGTGCCAGCAGCCCAGGTTATCGGACAGATACGCAGTATTTT.

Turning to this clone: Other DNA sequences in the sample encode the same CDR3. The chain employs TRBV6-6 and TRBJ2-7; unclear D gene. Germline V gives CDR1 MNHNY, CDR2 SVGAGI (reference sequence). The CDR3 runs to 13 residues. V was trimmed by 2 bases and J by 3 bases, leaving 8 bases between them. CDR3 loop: CASSYGRDYEQYF. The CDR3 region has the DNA TGTGCCAGCAGTTACGGGCGTGACTACGAGCAGTACTTC.

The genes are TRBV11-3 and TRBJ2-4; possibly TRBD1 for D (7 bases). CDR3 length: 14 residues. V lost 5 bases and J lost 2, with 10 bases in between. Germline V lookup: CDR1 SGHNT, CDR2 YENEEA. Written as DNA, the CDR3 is TGTGCCAGCAGCCAGGGGGGATCCAAAAACATTCAGTACTTC. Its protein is CASSQGGSKNIQYF.

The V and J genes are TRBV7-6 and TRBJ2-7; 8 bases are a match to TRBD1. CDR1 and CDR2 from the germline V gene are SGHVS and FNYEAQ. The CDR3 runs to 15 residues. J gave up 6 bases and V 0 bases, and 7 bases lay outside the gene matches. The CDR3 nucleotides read TGTGCCAGCAGCTTAGCCGGGACAGGACGGGGCGAGCAGTACTTC. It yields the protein CASSLAGTGRGEQYF.

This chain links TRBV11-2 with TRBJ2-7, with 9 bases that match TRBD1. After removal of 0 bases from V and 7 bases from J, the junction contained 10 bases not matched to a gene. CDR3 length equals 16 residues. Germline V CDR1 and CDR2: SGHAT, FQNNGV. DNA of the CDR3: TGTGCCAGCAGCTTAGAAGCGGGGACAGGGCGAGGGGAGCAGTACTTC. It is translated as CASSLEAGTGRGEQYF.

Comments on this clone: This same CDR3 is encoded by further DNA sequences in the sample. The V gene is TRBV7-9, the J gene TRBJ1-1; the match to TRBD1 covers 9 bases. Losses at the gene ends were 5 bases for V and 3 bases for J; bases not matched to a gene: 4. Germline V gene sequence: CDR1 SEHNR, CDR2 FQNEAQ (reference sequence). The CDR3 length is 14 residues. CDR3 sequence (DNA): TGTGCCAGCAGCCGCGACAGGGGGGACACTGAAGCTTTCTTT. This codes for CASSRDRGDTEAFF. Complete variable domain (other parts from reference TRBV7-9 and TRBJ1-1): DTGVSQNPRHKITKRGQNVTFRCDPISEHNRLYWYRQTLGQGPEFLTYFQNEAQLEKSRLLSDRFSAERPKGSFSTLEIQRTEQGDSAMYLCASSRDRGDTEAFFGQGTRLTVV.

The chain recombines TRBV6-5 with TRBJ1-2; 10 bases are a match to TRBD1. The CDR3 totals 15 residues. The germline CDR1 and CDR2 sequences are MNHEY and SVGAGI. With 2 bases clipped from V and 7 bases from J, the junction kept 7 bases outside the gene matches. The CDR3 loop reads CASSYPTGTGVGYTF. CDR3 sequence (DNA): TGTGCCAGCAGTTACCCAACCGGGACAGGGGTTGGCTACACCTTC.

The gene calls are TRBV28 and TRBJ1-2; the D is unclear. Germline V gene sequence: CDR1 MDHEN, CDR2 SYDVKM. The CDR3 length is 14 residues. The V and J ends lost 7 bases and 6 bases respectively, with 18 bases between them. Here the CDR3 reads CASIPVGGFDGYTF. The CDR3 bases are TGTGCCAGCATCCCCGTAGGAGGATTCGATGGCTACACCTTC.

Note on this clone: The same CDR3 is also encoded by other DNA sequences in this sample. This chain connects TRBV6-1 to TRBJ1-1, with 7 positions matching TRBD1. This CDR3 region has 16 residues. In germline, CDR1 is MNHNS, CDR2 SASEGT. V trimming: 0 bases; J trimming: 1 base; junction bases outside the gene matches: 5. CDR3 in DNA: TGTGCCAGCAGTGAAGCGCCCCGGGACAGGAACACTGAAGCTTTCTTT. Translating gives CASSEAPRDRNTEAFF.

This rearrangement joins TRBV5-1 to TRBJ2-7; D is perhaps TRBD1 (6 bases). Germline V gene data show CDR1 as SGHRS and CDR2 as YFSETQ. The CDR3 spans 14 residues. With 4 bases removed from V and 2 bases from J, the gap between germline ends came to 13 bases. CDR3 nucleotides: TGCGCCAGCAGCCTCGGACAGACCCCCTACGAGCAGTACTTC. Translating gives CASSLGQTPYEQYF.

CDR3 DNA: TGCGCCAGCAGCTCGGGACAGGAGGGTCAGCCCCAGCATTTT. Its translation: CASSSGQEGQPQHF. The chain recombines TRBV5-1 with TRBJ1-5, with TRBD1 identical over 8 bases. Looked up from germline, CDR1 is SGHRS and CDR2 is YFSETQ. The CDR3 consists of 14 residues. Trimming took 3 bases from V and 6 from J; bases not matched to a gene: 5.

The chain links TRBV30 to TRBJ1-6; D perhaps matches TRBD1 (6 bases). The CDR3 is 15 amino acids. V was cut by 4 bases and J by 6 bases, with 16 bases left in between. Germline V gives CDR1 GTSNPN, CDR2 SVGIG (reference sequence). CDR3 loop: CAWNPPGQPNSPLHF. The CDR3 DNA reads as TGTGCCTGGAATCCACCGGGACAACCTAATTCACCCCTCCACTTT.